These 21 T cell receptor beta chains were sequenced from one sample in a study of blood T cell repertoires in COVID-19. The method was immunoSEQ multiplex PCR; TCRdb's version includes in-frame clones alone and lacks a portion of them. The sample lists 120,000 to 150,000 clones, 88% occurring once. Sequenced sample: PBMCs or T cells enriched from blood (not recorded which). The receptor source for this set is a woman in her twenties or thirties with acute COVID-19.

The chain carries TRBV2 and TRBJ2-7; 9 bases line up with TRBD2. The J segment lost 2 bases and the V segment lost 7 bases, leaving 3 bases of the junction unmatched. The CDR3 is made up of 13 amino acids. From germline, CDR1 is SNHLY and CDR2 FYNNEI. The CDR3 DNA follows: TGTGCCAGCATTCTAGCGGGAACCTACGAGCAGTACTTC. As protein: CASILAGTYEQYF.

This chain connects TRBV6-4 to TRBJ2-3; no reliable D call. The CDR3 loop spans 13 amino acids. Deletions cut 8 bases from V and 12 bases from J, with 21 bases between. Germline assignment: CDR1 MRHNA and CDR2 SNTAGT. The CDR3 region is CASAESSTGYQYF. In nucleotides, the CDR3 is TGTGCCAGCGCCGAAAGCTCCACGGGTTATCAGTATTTT.

V is TRBV7-2 and J is TRBJ2-3, with D possibly being TRBD1 (5 bases). The CDR3 extends over 14 amino acids. V was trimmed by 0 bases and J by 2 bases, leaving 6 bases between them. The germline V gene encodes CDR1 SGHTA and CDR2 FQGNSA. CDR3 amino acids: CASSLAGATDTQYF. CDR3 in DNA: TGTGCCAGCAGCTTAGCTGGGGCCACAGATACGCAGTATTTT. The entire variable domain, with the rest obtained from reference TRBV7-2 and TRBJ2-3, is as follows: GAGVSQSPSNKVTEKGKDVELRCDPISGHTALYWYRQSLGQGLEFLIYFQGNSAPDKSGLPSDRFSAERTGGSVSTLTIQRTQQEDSAVYLCASSLAGATDTQYFGPGTRLTVL.

This clone showed up many times. The J gene is TRBJ2-1, the V gene TRBV5-1, with 10 bases that match TRBD1. V trimming: 4 bases; J trimming: 8 bases; junction bases outside the gene matches: 15. The CDR3 runs to 17 residues. In germline, CDR1 is SGHRS, CDR2 YFSETQ. The CDR3 region is CASSPPTGTGAEDEQFF. The CDR3 DNA reads as TGCGCCAGCAGCCCCCCAACCGGGACAGGGGCTGAAGATGAGCAGTTCTTC.

The J gene is TRBJ1-1, the V gene TRBV13; D unclear. Per germline, CDR1 PRHDT and CDR2 FYEKMQ (reference sequence). V was shortened by 3 bases and J by 0 bases, with 2 bases between the two germline ends. This CDR3 contains 12 residues. The CDR3 protein is CASSFVNTEAFF. In nucleotides, the CDR3 is TGTGCCAGCAGCTTCGTGAACACTGAAGCTTTCTTT.

This clone was detected ten times or more. V and J are TRBV4-3 and TRBJ1-2; TRBD1 matches at 9 bases. Germline-derived CDR1 and CDR2 are LGHNA and YSLEER. This CDR3 region has 15 residues. V lost 1 base and J lost 4; bases outside the gene matches: 4. CDR3 region: CASSQGGTGRYGYTF. DNA of the CDR3: TGCGCCAGCAGCCAAGGCGGGACAGGGCGCTATGGCTACACCTTC.

The J gene is TRBJ1-5, the V gene TRBV7-2; tentative D call: TRBD1 (5 bases). The germline gives CDR1 SGHTA, CDR2 FQGNSA. Trimming took 5 bases from V and 0 from J, leaving 8 bases between them. CDR3 size: 14 residues. This chain's CDR3 is CASSPTASNQPQHF. CDR3 sequence (DNA): TGTGCCAGCAGCCCGACAGCTAGCAATCAGCCCCAGCATTTT.

The sample holds a few counts of this clone. The rearrangement uses TRBV19 and TRBJ2-7; 7 nucleotides match TRBD2. Trimming took 3 bases from V and 6 from J; bases not matched to a gene: 8. Germline CDR1 and CDR2: LNHDA and SQIVND (reference sequence). This CDR3 region has 14 residues. As DNA, the CDR3 is TGTGCCAGTAGTATGGTGGCGGGAGCTCTCGAGCAGTACTTC. This translates into CASSMVAGALEQYF.

This clone was seen once. The rearrangement uses TRBV19 and TRBJ2-1, with TRBD1 identical over 12 bases. With 5 bases clipped from V and 10 bases from J, the junction kept 15 bases outside the gene matches. Germline V gene data show CDR1 as LNHDA and CDR2 as SQIVND (reference sequence). The CDR3 contains 17 residues. DNA of the CDR3: TGTGCCAGTAGTCCCATCACTACCGGGACAGGGGGCAGGGAGCAGTTCTTC. Its protein is CASSPITTGTGGREQFF.

The chain joins TRBV9 to TRBJ2-7; D ambiguous. Trimming left V 0 bases short and J 1 base short, with 5 bases between. The CDR3 spans 13 residues. CDR1 and CDR2 (germline): SGDLS, YYNGEE. CDR3 DNA sequence: TGTGCCAGCAGCGTAGGCGATTCCTACGAGCAGTACTTC. Encoded protein: CASSVGDSYEQYF. Based on the CDR3 plus reference TRBV9 and TRBJ2-7, the full variable domain is DSGVTQTPKHLITATGQRVTLRCSPRSGDLSVYWYQQSLDQGLQFLIQYYNGEERAKGNILERFSAQQFPDLHSELNLSSLELGDSALYFCASSVGDSYEQYFGPGTRLTVT.

J is TRBJ2-3 and V is TRBV7-6, with 11 bases fitting TRBD2. J was trimmed by 4 bases and V by 4 bases; bases with no gene match: 10. Germline V gene sequence: CDR1 SGHVS, CDR2 FNYEAQ. The CDR3 totals 17 residues. The CDR3 region has the DNA TGTGCCAGCAGCTCATTTGGACTAGCGGGCATCGCAGATACGCAGTATTTT. This codes for CASSSFGLAGIADTQYF.

The chain is built from TRBV15 and TRBJ1-2; D might be TRBD1 (6 bases). Per germline, CDR1 LNHNV and CDR2 YYDKDF (reference sequence). Between the trimmed V and J ends, which lost 5 bases and 6 bases, there was a span of 19 bases. The CDR3 covers 15 residues. The CDR3 loop is CATSREQGYGDGYTF. CDR3 nucleotides: TGTGCCACCAGCCGTGAACAGGGATATGGAGATGGCTACACCTTC.

The chain has TRBV27 and TRBJ2-7, with D maybe TRBD2 (5 bases). The CDR3 runs to 14 residues. The germline V gene has CDR1 MNHEY and CDR2 SMNVEV (reference sequence). The V end was cut by 4 bases, the J end by 6 bases, with 16 bases between. CDR3 nucleotide sequence: TGTGCCAGCAGTTCCGACTCCTCGCGGGTCGAGCAGTACTTC. Translated, it gives CASSSDSSRVEQYF.

This sequence joins TRBV28 and TRBJ1-1; 10 nucleotides line up with TRBD1. This CDR3 contains 17 residues. Trimming took 5 bases from V and 3 from J; bases not matched to a gene: 12. CDR1 is MDHEN, CDR2 SYDVKM, per germline. DNA of the CDR3: TGTGCCAGCAGTGATCCACGGGGACAGGGGTACGACACTGAAGCTTTCTTT. It yields the protein CASSDPRGQGYDTEAFF.

A remark on this clone: The same CDR3 is also encoded by other DNA sequences in this sample. The rearrangement uses TRBV2 and TRBJ2-7; tentatively, D is TRBD1 (5 bases). In germline, CDR1 is SNHLY, CDR2 FYNNEI. V was pared by 2 bases and J by 0 bases, with 8 bases between. The CDR3 is 14 residues long. CDR3 sequence reads: CASSEQGSSYEQYF. CDR3 DNA sequence: TGTGCCAGCAGTGAACAGGGCAGCTCCTACGAGCAGTACTTC.

The V call is TRBV6-2 or TRBV6-3, the J call TRBJ1-1; D possibly corresponds to TRBD1 (6 bases). The CDR3 is 15 residues long. Germline values: CDR1 MNHEY, CDR2 SVGEGT. The V and J ends lost 3 bases and 4 bases respectively, with 15 bases between them. The CDR3 is CASSYQWGGTTEAFF. Written as DNA, the CDR3 is TGTGCCAGCAGTTATCAGTGGGGGGGCACCACTGAAGCTTTCTTT.

V is TRBV7-9 and J is TRBJ1-2; D is uncertain. Germline assignment: CDR1 SEHNR and CDR2 FQNEAQ (reference sequence). CDR3 length equals 15 residues. The V and J ends lost 3 bases and 5 bases respectively, with 16 bases between them. The chain's CDR3 is CASSFPGELVYGYTF. In DNA form, the CDR3 reads TGTGCCAGCAGCTTCCCCGGGGAGCTGGTATATGGCTACACCTTC. The variable domain in full, completed from reference TRBV7-9 and TRBJ1-2, reads DTGVSQNPRHKITKRGQNVTFRCDPISEHNRLYWYRQTLGQGPEFLTYFQNEAQLEKSRLLSDRFSAERPKGSFSTLEIQRTEQGDSAMYLCASSFPGELVYGYTFGSGTRLTVV.

J is TRBJ1-1 and V is TRBV11-1; unclear D gene. Trimming shortened V by 1 base and J by 7 bases, and 10 bases separated the two germline ends. This CDR3 is 13 amino acids long. Germline CDR1 reads SGHAT; CDR2 reads FQDESV (reference sequence). The CDR3: CASSLGSLDEAFF. The CDR3 DNA is TGTGCCAGCAGCTTAGGATCCCTAGATGAAGCTTTCTTT.

The CDR3 coding sequence is TGCGCCAGCAGCCAAGAAGTCAAACAGGGGGGCGGATACGAGCAGTACTTC. Translating gives CASSQEVKQGGGYEQYF. The chain recombines TRBV4-3 with TRBJ2-7, with TRBD1 identical over 8 bases. The junction had 11 bases not matched to a gene; V was cut back by 0 bases and J by 4 bases. The CDR3 is 17 amino acids. Germline CDR1 and CDR2: LGHNA and YSLEER.

The genes are TRBV19 and TRBJ1-1, with 8 nucleotides matching TRBD1. The V gene end was trimmed by 6 bases and the J gene end by 1 base; junction bases not matched to a gene: 13. Germline lookup yields CDR1 LNHDA and CDR2 SQIVND (reference sequence). The CDR3 runs to 17 residues. The CDR3 nucleotides read TGTGCCAGTAGAACTTATATCCTGGACAGGGAGAACACTGAAGCTTTCTTT. It encodes CASRTYILDRENTEAFF. The full variable domain, in which reference TRBV19 and TRBJ1-1 provide the parts outside the CDR3, is DGGITQSPKYLFRKEGQNVTLSCEQNLNHDAMYWYRQDPGQGLRLIYYSQIVNDFQKGDIAEGYSVSREKKESFPLTVTSAQKNPTAFYLCASRTYILDRENTEAFFGQGTRLTVV.

The rearrangement links TRBV7-2 to TRBJ2-1, with 14 bases matching TRBD2. The CDR3 contains 15 residues. The V gene end was trimmed by 5 bases and the J gene end by 6 bases; junction bases not matched to a gene: 3. Germline values: CDR1 SGHTA, CDR2 FQGNSA. The CDR3 region is CASSVGLAGANEQFF. The CDR3 DNA is TGTGCCAGCAGCGTGGGACTAGCGGGGGCCAATGAGCAGTTCTTC.